This T cell receptor (beta chain) was captured in a study of cytomegalovirus exposure and HLA in healthy donors. Germline lookup yields CDR1 ENHRY and CDR2 SYGVKD. J gave up 5 bases and V 5 bases, and 5 bases lay outside the gene matches. This CDR3 comprises 15 residues. PCR amplification relied on 60 Vbeta primers (plus 13 Jbeta primers). Using immunoSEQ multiplex PCR, the repertoire was profiled, and TCRdb retains in-frame clones only, with some absent. The sample includes about 160,000 clones, around 84% seen only once; the top ten take 8.5%. The receptor comes from a male donor in good health and CMV-seropositive. The source material was PBMCs. The V and J genes are TRBV10-3 and TRBJ1-6; 8 bases are a match to TRBD1. CDR3 protein: CAISPETGDNSPLHF. CDR3 sequence (DNA): TGTGCCATCAGTCCCGAGACAGGGGATAATTCACCCCTCCACTTT.